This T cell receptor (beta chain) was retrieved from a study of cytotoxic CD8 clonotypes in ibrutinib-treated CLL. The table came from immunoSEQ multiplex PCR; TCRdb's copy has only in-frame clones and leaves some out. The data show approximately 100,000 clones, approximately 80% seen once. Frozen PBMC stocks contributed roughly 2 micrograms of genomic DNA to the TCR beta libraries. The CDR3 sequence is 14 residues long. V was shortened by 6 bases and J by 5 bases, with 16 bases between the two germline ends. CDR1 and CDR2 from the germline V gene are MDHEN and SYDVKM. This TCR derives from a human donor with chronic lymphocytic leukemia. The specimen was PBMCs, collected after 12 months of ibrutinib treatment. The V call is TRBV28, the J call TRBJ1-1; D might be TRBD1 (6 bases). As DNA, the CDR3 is TGTGCCAGCAGCTTACGCCGGGGGGCGACTGAAGCTTTCTTT. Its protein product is CASSLRRGATEAFF.